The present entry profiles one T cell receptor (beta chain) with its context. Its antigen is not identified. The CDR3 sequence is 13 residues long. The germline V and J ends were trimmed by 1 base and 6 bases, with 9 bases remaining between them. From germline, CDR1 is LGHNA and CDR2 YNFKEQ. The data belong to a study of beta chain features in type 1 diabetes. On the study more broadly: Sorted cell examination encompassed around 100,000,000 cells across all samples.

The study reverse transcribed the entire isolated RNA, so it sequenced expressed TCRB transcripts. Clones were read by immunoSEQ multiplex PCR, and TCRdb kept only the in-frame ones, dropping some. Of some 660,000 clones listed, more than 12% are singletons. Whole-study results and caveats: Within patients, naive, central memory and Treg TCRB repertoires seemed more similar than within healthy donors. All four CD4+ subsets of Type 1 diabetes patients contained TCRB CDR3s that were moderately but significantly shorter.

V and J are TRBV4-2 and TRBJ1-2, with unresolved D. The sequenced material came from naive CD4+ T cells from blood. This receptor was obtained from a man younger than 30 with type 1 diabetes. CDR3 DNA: TGTGCCAGCAGCCAAGGAAGGGAAGATGGCTACACCTTC. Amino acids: CASSQGREDGYTF.